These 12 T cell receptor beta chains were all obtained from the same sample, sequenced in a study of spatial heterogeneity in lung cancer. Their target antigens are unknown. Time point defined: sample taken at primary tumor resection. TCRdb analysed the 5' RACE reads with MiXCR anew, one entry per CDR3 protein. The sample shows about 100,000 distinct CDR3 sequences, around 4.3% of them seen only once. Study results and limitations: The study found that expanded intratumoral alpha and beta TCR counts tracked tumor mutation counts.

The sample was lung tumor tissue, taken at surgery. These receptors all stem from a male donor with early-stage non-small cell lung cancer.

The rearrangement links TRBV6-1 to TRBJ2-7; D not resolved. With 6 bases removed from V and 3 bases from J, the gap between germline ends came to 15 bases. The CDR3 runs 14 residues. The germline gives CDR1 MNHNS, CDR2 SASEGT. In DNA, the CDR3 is TGTGCCAGCAGAGGTCACGGTCAGAGCTACGAGCAGTACTTC. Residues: CASRGHGQSYEQYF.

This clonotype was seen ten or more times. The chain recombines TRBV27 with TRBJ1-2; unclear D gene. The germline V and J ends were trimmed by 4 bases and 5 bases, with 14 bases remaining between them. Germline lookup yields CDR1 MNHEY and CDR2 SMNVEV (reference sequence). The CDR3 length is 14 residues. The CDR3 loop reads CASSYRSGTYGYTF. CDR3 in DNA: TGTGCCAGCAGTTACCGCTCAGGCACGTATGGCTACACCTTC.

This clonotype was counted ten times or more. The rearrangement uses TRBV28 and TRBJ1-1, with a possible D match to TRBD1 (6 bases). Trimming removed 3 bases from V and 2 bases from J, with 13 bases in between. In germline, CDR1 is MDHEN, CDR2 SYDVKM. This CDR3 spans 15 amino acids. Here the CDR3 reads CASSLRGHFNTEAFF. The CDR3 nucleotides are TGTGCCAGCAGTTTGCGGGGGCACTTCAACACTGAAGCTTTCTTT.

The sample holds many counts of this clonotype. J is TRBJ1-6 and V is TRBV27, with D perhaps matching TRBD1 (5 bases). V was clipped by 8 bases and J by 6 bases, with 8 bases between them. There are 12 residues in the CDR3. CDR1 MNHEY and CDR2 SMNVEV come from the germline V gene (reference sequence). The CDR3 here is CASWGSNSPLHF. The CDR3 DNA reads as TGTGCCAGCTGGGGGTCTAATTCACCCCTCCACTTT.

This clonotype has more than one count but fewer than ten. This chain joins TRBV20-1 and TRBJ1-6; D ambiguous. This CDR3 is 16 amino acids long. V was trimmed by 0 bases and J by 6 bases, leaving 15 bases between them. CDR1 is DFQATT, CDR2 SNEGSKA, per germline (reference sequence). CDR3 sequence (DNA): TGCAGTGCTAGAGACGCCGAAGGGTTTGGTAATTCACCCCTCCACTTT. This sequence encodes CSARDAEGFGNSPLHF.

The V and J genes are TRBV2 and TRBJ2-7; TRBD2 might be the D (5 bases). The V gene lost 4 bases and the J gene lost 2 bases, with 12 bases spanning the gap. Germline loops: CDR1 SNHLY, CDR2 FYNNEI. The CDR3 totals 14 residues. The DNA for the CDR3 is TGTGCCAGCAGTGGACTGCAGACTACCTACGAGCAGTACTTC. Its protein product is CASSGLQTTYEQYF.

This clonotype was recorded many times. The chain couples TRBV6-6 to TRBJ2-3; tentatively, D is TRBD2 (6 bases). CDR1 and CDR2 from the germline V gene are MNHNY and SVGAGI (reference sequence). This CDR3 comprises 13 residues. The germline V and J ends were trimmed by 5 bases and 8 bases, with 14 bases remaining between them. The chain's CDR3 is CASSTRPGVTQYF. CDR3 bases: TGTGCCAGCAGTACTAGACCGGGAGTTACGCAGTATTTT.

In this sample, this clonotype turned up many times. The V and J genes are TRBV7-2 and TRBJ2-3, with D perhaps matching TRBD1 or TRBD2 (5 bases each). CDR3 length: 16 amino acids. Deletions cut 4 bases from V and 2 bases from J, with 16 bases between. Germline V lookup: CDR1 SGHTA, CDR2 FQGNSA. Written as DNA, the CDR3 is TGTGCCAGCAGCTCCCCCTCCGGGGCCTTCACAGATACGCAGTATTTT. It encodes CASSSPSGAFTDTQYF.

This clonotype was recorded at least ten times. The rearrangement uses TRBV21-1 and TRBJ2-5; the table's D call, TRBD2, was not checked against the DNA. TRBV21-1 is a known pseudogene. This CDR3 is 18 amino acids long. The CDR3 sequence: CASSKDRGTSLVVETQYF. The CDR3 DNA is TGTGCCAGCAGCAAAGATCGGGGGACTAGCCTTGTGGTAGAGACCCAGTACTTC.

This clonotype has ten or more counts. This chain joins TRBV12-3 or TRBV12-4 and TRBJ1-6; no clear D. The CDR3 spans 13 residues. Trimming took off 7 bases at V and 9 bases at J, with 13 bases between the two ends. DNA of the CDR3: TGTGCCAGCACCCCTAATGTAGGTTCACCCCTCCACTTT. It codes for CASTPNVGSPLHF.

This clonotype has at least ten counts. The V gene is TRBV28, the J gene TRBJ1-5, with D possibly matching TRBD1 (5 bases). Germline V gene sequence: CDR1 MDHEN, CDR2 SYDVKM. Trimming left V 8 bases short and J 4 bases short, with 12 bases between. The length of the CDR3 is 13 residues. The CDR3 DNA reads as TGTGCCAGCTACCGGGACGGGAATCAGCCCCAGCATTTT. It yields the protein CASYRDGNQPQHF.

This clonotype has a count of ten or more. The CDR3 loop reads CASSFNLDSGIRQPQHF. The CDR3 nucleotides are TGTGCCAGCAGTTTTAACTTGGACAGCGGGATAAGACAGCCCCAGCATTTT. The chain recombines TRBV28 with TRBJ1-5, with D possibly being TRBD1 (6 bases). The germline CDR1 and CDR2 sequences are MDHEN and SYDVKM. The CDR3 length is 17 residues. Trimming shortened V by 3 bases and J by 7 bases, and 22 bases separated the two germline ends.